A selection of T cell receptor beta chains follows, all from one sample in a study of CD8 T cells in ankylosing spondylitis. TCRdb re-called the 5' RACE reads through MiXCR, storing one row per CDR3 protein. This sample has 700,000 to 1,000,000 distinct CDR3 sequences; around 11% occur once, and the top ten carry roughly 0.51%. Sequencing used blood, either unsorted or a sorted T cell fraction (not recorded which). These receptors were collected from a male donor with ankylosing spondylitis. The CDR3 runs from the conserved cysteine through the conserved F or W. The D gene is left open where the match is weak. The size of a clone is reported for some rows only, either as once, few or many, or as a class for expanded clones.

J gene	D gene	clone size	V gene	CDR3 length	CDR3 protein	CDR3 DNA
TRBJ1-1	-	-	TRBV15	13	CATSRNLNTEAFF	TGTGCCACCAGCAGAAATCTGAACACTGAAGCTTTCTTT
TRBJ1-2	-	few	TRBV4-2	16	CASSQDLLQFHYGYTF	TGTGCCAGCAGCCAAGATCTTCTACAGTTCCACTATGGCTACACCTTC
TRBJ2-3	-	few	TRBV7-2	12	CASSYMADTQYF	TGTGCCAGCAGCTACATGGCAGATACGCAGTATTTT
TRBJ1-2	-	-	TRBV12-3/TRBV12-4	13	CASSFQSIYGYTF	TGTGCCAGCAGTTTCCAGAGCATCTATGGCTACACCTTC
TRBJ2-5	-	-	TRBV20-1	15	CSTTPPGTSWETQYF	TGCAGTACTACACCCCCCGGGACATCTTGGGAGACCCAGTACTTC
TRBJ2-7	-	once	TRBV9	16	CASSPHSGLGGYEQYF	TGTGCCAGCAGCCCCCACAGCGGGCTTGGCGGCTACGAGCAGTACTTC
TRBJ2-5	-	-	TRBV20-1	14	CSANSQGFGETQYF	TGCAGTGCCAATAGTCAAGGCTTTGGGGAGACCCAGTACTTC
TRBJ2-5	-	few	TRBV5-1	14	CASSFLGTRETQYF	TGCGCCAGCAGCTTCCTTGGGACGAGGGAGACCCAGTACTTC
TRBJ2-5	-	few	TRBV7-3	16	CASSLTGSFTQETQYF	TGTGCCAGCAGCCTAACGGGGTCTTTTACCCAAGAGACCCAGTACTTC
TRBJ1-1	TRBD1	-	TRBV5-1	17	CASSLADATGGITEAFF	TGCGCCAGCAGCTTGGCCGATGCGACAGGGGGCATCACTGAAGCTTTCTTT
TRBJ1-1	-	many	TRBV20-1	15	CSARSGRGTNTEAFF	TGCAGTGCTAGATCTGGGCGCGGTACGAACACTGAAGCTTTCTTT
TRBJ2-2	-	many	TRBV6-5	13	CASSYSRPGELFF	TGTGCCAGCAGTTACTCGAGGCCCGGGGAGCTGTTTTTT
TRBJ1-2	-	-	TRBV29-1	11	CSVLTHNGYTF	TGCAGCGTTCTCACGCACAATGGCTACACCTTC
TRBJ1-4	TRBD1	-	TRBV3-1	15	CASSRTPGQGKKLFF	TGTGCCAGCAGCCGTACCCCGGGACAGGGGAAAAAACTGTTTTTT
TRBJ2-7	TRBD1	-	TRBV5-1	15	CASSPVGTGSYEQYF	TGCGCCAGCAGCCCCGTTGGGACAGGGTCCTACGAGCAGTACTTC
TRBJ2-2	-	-	TRBV24-1	14	CATRARGAAGELFF	TGTGCCACCAGGGCAAGAGGAGCGGCCGGGGAGCTGTTTTTT
TRBJ2-1	-	-	TRBV11-3	14	CASSLEGEYNEQFF	TGTGCCAGCAGCTTAGAGGGGGAATACAATGAGCAGTTCTTC
TRBJ1-1	-	many	TRBV2	13	CASSVVGRTEAFF	TGTGCCAGCAGTGTAGTAGGTCGAACTGAAGCTTTCTTT
TRBJ2-5	-	few	TRBV3-1	15	CASRKNRDGQETQYF	TGTGCCAGCAGAAAAAACAGGGATGGGCAAGAGACCCAGTACTTC
TRBJ2-7	-	few	TRBV4-2	14	CASSHDLGGYEQYF	TGTGCCAGCAGCCACGACTTGGGCGGGTACGAGCAGTACTTC
TRBJ2-7	TRBD1	few	TRBV29-1	14	CSVDTRTGGLEQYF	TGCAGCGTTGATACCCGGACAGGGGGTCTGGAGCAGTACTTC
TRBJ2-3	-	few	TRBV11-1	13	CASSRRQADTQYF	TGTGCCAGCAGCCGACGACAGGCAGATACGCAGTATTTT
TRBJ2-1	TRBD1	-	TRBV19	16	CASSIYPGRGLNEQFF	TGTGCCAGTAGTATTTACCCAGGCAGGGGGCTCAATGAGCAGTTCTTC
TRBJ2-7	-	few	TRBV7-6	13	CASSLAWGVEQYF	TGTGCCAGCAGCTTAGCATGGGGGGTCGAGCAGTACTTC
TRBJ2-7	TRBD1	many	TRBV5-6	14	CASSFDRVSYEQYF	TGTGCCAGCAGCTTCGACAGGGTCTCCTACGAGCAGTACTTC
TRBJ2-1	TRBD2	few	TRBV28	16	CASSFWGLAGGGEQFF	TGTGCCAGCAGTTTTTGGGGACTAGCGGGAGGTGGTGAGCAGTTCTTC
TRBJ2-5	-	few	TRBV20-1	12	CSAGVFQETQYF	TGCAGTGCTGGGGTCTTCCAAGAGACCCAGTACTTC
TRBJ2-2	-	-	TRBV5-1	14	CASSWIPNTGELFF	TGCGCCAGCAGCTGGATACCGAACACCGGGGAGCTGTTTTTT
TRBJ2-7	-	-	TRBV7-2	16	CASSSNRLGQKGEQYF	TGTGCCAGCAGCTCCAACCGCCTGGGGCAAAAGGGCGAGCAGTACTTC
TRBJ2-5	TRBD1	few	TRBV6-1	14	CASNSDRGAETQYF	TGTGCCAGCAATAGCGACAGGGGCGCGGAGACCCAGTACTTC
TRBJ1-2	TRBD1	-	TRBV5-1	14	CASSQGGTGKGYTF	TGCGCCAGCAGCCAAGGGGGGACAGGGAAAGGCTACACCTTC
TRBJ2-5	-	-	TRBV2	13	CASNIDRKETQYF	TGTGCCAGCAATATAGACAGAAAAGAGACCCAGTACTTC
TRBJ1-1	-	few	TRBV6-1	14	CASNNDRSWSEAFF	TGTGCCAGCAATAACGACAGGAGTTGGTCTGAAGCTTTCTTT
TRBJ2-1	TRBD1	-	TRBV20-1	16	CSATGTVLVTYNEQFF	TGCAGTGCTACCGGGACAGTCCTTGTAACATACAATGAGCAGTTCTTC
TRBJ2-7	-	-	TRBV20-1	13	CSANRGTYYEQYF	TGCAGTGCTAATAGGGGGACTTACTACGAGCAGTACTTC